This T cell receptor beta chain is from a study of identical twins. A universal primer binding site was introduced by template switching. The final cDNA contained unique molecular identifiers. TCRdb reprocessed the 5' RACE reads with MiXCR, giving one entry per CDR3 protein. The sample has 250,000 to 300,000 distinct CDR3 sequences; approximately 8.6% are singletons. Findings of the study overall: Sequences that were out-of-frame, alpha and twin-shared displayed an excess of low generation probability.

Germline V gives CDR1 LGHNA, CDR2 YSLEER. Trimming removed 2 bases at V and 1 base at J, with 13 bases between. The CDR3 consists of 16 residues. This clonotype was seen at least ten times. Its antigen is undetermined. Separately, the same data were catalogued under a study of yellow fever vaccine responses in identical twins. As that report states: Reports say the vaccine T cell response in twins looked partly convergent and partly personalized.

The sequence was obtained from a woman between 18 and 30 years old in good health. The sequencing sample was made of CD8+ T cells sorted from blood. The V gene is TRBV4-3, the J gene TRBJ2-3; no firm D call. The CDR3, as DNA: TGCGCCAGCAGCCAACTAAGAGGTGGGGGCACAGATACGCAGTATTTT. Its protein product is CASSQLRGGGTDTQYF.